Below are 11 T cell receptor beta chains sequenced from a single sample in a study of cytomegalovirus exposure and HLA in healthy donors. The PCR employed 60 Vbeta primers together with 13 Jbeta primers. Clones were read by immunoSEQ multiplex PCR, and TCRdb kept only the in-frame ones, dropping some. The data show about 160,000 clones, roughly 90% seen once. The sample comprised PBMCs. These receptors originate from a woman aged 18-35 years in good health and CMV-seronegative.

This sequence joins TRBV19 and TRBJ1-2; 8 bases match TRBD1. The CDR3 contains 12 residues. Unmatched junction bases numbered 5, after V lost 6 bases and J lost 8 bases. Per germline, CDR1 LNHDA and CDR2 SQIVND (reference sequence). CDR3 loop: CASSLGTGGYTF. In DNA form, the CDR3 reads TGTGCCAGTAGCCTAGGGACAGGAGGCTACACCTTC.

CDR3 coding DNA: TGTGCCAGCAGCTCGTCTAGCGGGGGGGAGGGGTCCGTTCACAATGAGCAGTTCTTC. Protein sequence: CASSSSSGGEGSVHNEQFF. This chain uses TRBV7-3 with TRBJ2-1, with 12 nucleotides matching TRBD2. The CDR3 length is 19 residues. The V gene end was trimmed by 4 bases and the J gene end by 5 bases; junction bases not matched to a gene: 15. CDR1 is SGHTA and CDR2 is FQGTGA in the germline V gene.

The CDR3, as DNA: TGTGCCAGCAGCCCACTAGCGTTCAGCTCCTACAATGAGCAGTTCTTC. Protein: CASSPLAFSSYNEQFF. The chain combines TRBV7-3 with TRBJ2-1; the match to TRBD2 covers 7 bases. The CDR3 runs to 16 residues. CDR1 is SGHTA, CDR2 FQGTGA, per germline. The ends lost 5 bases at V and 0 bases at J; junction bases unmatched: 7.

This chain joins TRBV5-1 and TRBJ2-1; 9 positions match TRBD2. V trimming: 0 bases; J trimming: 4 bases; junction bases outside the gene matches: 5. Germline V gene sequence: CDR1 SGHRS, CDR2 YFSETQ. The CDR3 runs 16 residues. The DNA for the CDR3 is TGCGCCAGCAGCTTGGGGCTAGCGGGACTATACAATGAGCAGTTCTTC. This translates into CASSLGLAGLYNEQFF.

CDR3 residues: CSVLYNEQFF. The CDR3 DNA reads as TGCAGTGTACTCTACAATGAGCAGTTCTTC. V gene TRBV20-1 combines with J gene TRBJ2-1; the D is unclear. This CDR3 spans 10 amino acids. V dropped 7 bases and J dropped 3 bases, with 4 bases sitting between them. Germline V gene sequence: CDR1 DFQATT, CDR2 SNEGSKA (reference sequence).

This sequence joins TRBV6-5 and TRBJ1-1; TRBD1 agrees at 11 bases. V dropped 8 bases and J dropped 1; count of bases not matched to a gene: 9. The length of the CDR3 is 16 residues. Germline V gene data show CDR1 as MNHEY and CDR2 as SVGAGI. CDR3 protein: CASGFWTGGSNTEAFF. CDR3 nucleotides: TGTGCCAGCGGTTTTTGGACAGGGGGCTCGAACACTGAAGCTTTCTTT.

This rearrangement joins TRBV5-6 to TRBJ2-5; D ambiguous. The J call may not be correct, given that the DNA end is closer to TRBJ2-7. The CDR3 totals 11 residues. Germline V gene sequence: CDR1 SGHDT, CDR2 YYEEEE. The CDR3 here is CASSLVNEQYF. DNA of the CDR3: TGTGCCAGCAGCTTGGTGAACGAGCAGTACTTC.

J is TRBJ1-6 and V is TRBV30, with 8 bases identical to TRBD1. The CDR3 has 13 amino acids. CDR1 and CDR2 (germline): GTSNPN, SVGIG (reference sequence). The junction had 1 base not matched to a gene; V was cut back by 4 bases and J by 5 bases. This chain's CDR3 is CAWTGGNNSPLHF. In DNA form, the CDR3 reads TGTGCCTGGACAGGGGGCAATAATTCACCCCTCCACTTT.

On this clone itself: Likely a read error: the CDR3 ends without its conserved phenylalanine or tryptophan. This chain connects TRBV29-1 to TRBJ2-3; D possibly uses TRBD1 or TRBD2 (5 bases each). This CDR3 spans 13 amino acids. V lost 1 base, J lost 8 bases, and 13 bases lay in between. CDR1 and CDR2 (germline): SQVTM, ANQGSEA. CDR3 region: CSVEGPEGTTQYL. The CDR3 nucleotides read TGCAGCGTTGAAGGCCCCGAGGGGACTACGCAGTATCTT.

V and J are TRBV5-1 and TRBJ2-3; 8 nucleotides line up with TRBD2. This CDR3 has 14 amino acids. Germline-derived CDR1 and CDR2 are SGHRS and YFSETQ. J was trimmed by 6 bases and V by 5 bases; bases with no gene match: 8. CDR3 residues: CASRSSGGSDTQYF. The CDR3 DNA follows: TGCGCCAGCAGGTCGTCGGGGGGGTCCGATACGCAGTATTTT.

Comment on this clone: The same CDR3 arises from other DNA sequences in this sample as well. This chain uses TRBV4-1 with TRBJ2-2; the D gene is possibly TRBD2 (6 bases). CDR1 is MGHRA and CDR2 is YSYEKL in the germline V gene. V lost 3 bases, J lost 5 bases, and 13 bases lay in between. The CDR3 covers 15 residues. The CDR3 spells CASSQPRRGTGELFF. CDR3 coding DNA: TGCGCCAGCAGCCAGCCCCGACGGGGGACCGGGGAGCTGTTTTTT.